This T cell receptor beta chain is from a study of T cells in Graves' hyperthyroidism and ophthalmopathy. For the study at large: Sampling of peripheral blood happened at initial diagnosis, prior to any treatment.

The study enrolled patients aged 18 to 65 with newly diagnosed hyperthyroidism of under 2 months' duration. Lactation, pregnancy, other autoimmune disease or uncontrolled infection excluded patients. The PBMCs were sourced from fresh peripheral blood (around 10 ml). With regard to this clonotype: The junction does not match germline at one end; this may be a read error.

CDR1 and CDR2 (germline): DFQATT, SNEGSKA (reference sequence). The CDR3 extends over 14 amino acids. Amplified TCR beta CDR3 regions came from RNA transcripts. TCR CDR3 regions were first amplified by RT-PCR with HTBI primers. TCRdb re-called the multiplex PCR reads through MiXCR, storing one row per CDR3 protein. The sample yields about 200,000 distinct CDR3 sequences, around 18% seen once. The clonotype was recovered from a man aged 40-50 years with Graves' hyperthyroidism. The sequenced sample was blood. The V gene is TRBV20-1, the J gene TRBJ1-4; tentatively, D is TRBD1 (6 bases). The CDR3, as DNA: TGCAGTGCTAGAGATCCAGGGGTTAATGAAAAACTGCTTTTT. It specifies CSARDPGVNEKLLF.